This T cell receptor beta chain was captured by sequencing in a study of tumor-infiltrating lymphocytes in primary liver carcinoma. Study-wide results and limits: Tumor-adjacent and tumor-blood pairs shared less of their repertoires than tumor region pairs shared. Blood had a significantly lower top-250-clone fraction than tumors did (p = 0.039).

The roughly 19-32 mg bulk tissue piece was not sorted before simultaneous RNA and DNA extraction. Patients carried chronic HBV infection without prior treatment. TCR beta cDNA was made from approximately 500 ng total RNA with a constant-region primer. Three rounds of nested multiplex PCR with slightly modified ARM-PCR produced TCR beta libraries. The opening two PCR rounds, around 11 cycles each, paired TRBV1-TRBV30 forward primers with a C-beta reverse primer. TCRdb reprocessed the multiplex PCR reads with MiXCR, giving one entry per CDR3 protein. The sample records 75,000 to 80,000 distinct CDR3 sequences, approximately 70% being singletons. Comments on this clonotype: Antigen specificity is unknown.

Trimming took off 1 base at V and 5 bases at J, with 17 bases between the two ends. The CDR3 spans 17 residues. Looked up from germline, CDR1 is MNHNY and CDR2 is SVGAGI (reference sequence). This TCR was sampled from a man aged 35 to 55 with primary liver carcinoma and hepatitis B virus infection. The genes are TRBV6-6 and TRBJ1-4, with TRBD1 as a possible D gene (5 bases). Sequenced material: tumor-adjacent normal liver tissue. The CDR3 bases are TGTGCCAGCAGTTACTGGGTCAGGGAAGCCCTCAATGAAAAACTGTTTTTT. This encodes CASSYWVREALNEKLFF.